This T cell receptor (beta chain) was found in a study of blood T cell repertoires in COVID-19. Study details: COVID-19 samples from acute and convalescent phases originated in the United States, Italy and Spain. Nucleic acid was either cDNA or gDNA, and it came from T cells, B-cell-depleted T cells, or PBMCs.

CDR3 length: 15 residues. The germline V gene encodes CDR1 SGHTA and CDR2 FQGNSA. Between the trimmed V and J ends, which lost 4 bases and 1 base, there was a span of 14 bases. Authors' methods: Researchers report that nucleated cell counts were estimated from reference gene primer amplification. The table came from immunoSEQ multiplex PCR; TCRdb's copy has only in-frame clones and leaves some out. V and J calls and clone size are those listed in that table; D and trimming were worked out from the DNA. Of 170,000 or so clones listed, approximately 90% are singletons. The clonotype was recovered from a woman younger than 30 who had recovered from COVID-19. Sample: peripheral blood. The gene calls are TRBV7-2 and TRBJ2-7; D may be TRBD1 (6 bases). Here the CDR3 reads CASSSSQGWSYEQYF. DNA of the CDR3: TGTGCCAGCAGCTCATCACAGGGCTGGTCCTACGAGCAGTACTTC.